Each of the 16 T cell receptor beta chains below was sequenced from the same sample in a study of T-cell memory formation after mild COVID-19. TCRdb itself ran the 5' RACE reads through MiXCR, one entry per CDR3 protein. This table holds fewer than 350,000 distinct CDR3 sequences, roughly an eighth found once. Sequenced: PBMCs or a T cell subset sorted from them (not recorded which). Source of these receptors: a man aged 18 to 35 who had mild COVID-19 (a few samples of this study predate the infection). Cell type and time point are not known.

This clonotype was counted only a few times. This chain joins TRBV20-1 and TRBJ2-5; 10 nucleotides match TRBD1. Trimming took 6 bases from V and 5 from J; bases not matched to a gene: 12. The CDR3 length is 15 residues. Germline CDR1 and CDR2: DFQATT and SNEGSKA (reference sequence). CDR3 in DNA: TGCAGTGCCCCAAACCGACAGGGGGCGAGGGAGACCCAGTACTTC. It yields the protein CSAPNRQGARETQYF.

This clonotype was seen a few times. This sequence joins TRBV20-1 and TRBJ2-1; 11 bases map to TRBD2. The germline V gene has CDR1 DFQATT and CDR2 SNEGSKA (reference sequence). The CDR3 is 15 residues long. Unmatched junction bases numbered 4, after V lost 0 bases and J lost 6 bases. In DNA, the CDR3 is TGCAGTGCTAGAGACCGGCTAGCGGGGGGCAATGAGCAGTTCTTC. The encoded protein is CSARDRLAGGNEQFF.

This clonotype turned up a few times. CDR3 residues: CSASSGHSSSGANVLTF. DNA of the CDR3: TGCAGTGCTAGTTCGGGACATTCGTCCTCTGGGGCCAACGTCCTGACTTTC. The gene calls are TRBV20-1 and TRBJ2-6; TRBD1 might be the D (6 bases). CDR3 size: 17 residues. Germline CDR1 and CDR2: DFQATT and SNEGSKA (reference sequence). V gave up 3 bases and J gave up 0 bases, with 15 bases separating them.

The chain uses TRBV7-9 and TRBJ1-1, with D possibly matching TRBD1 (5 bases). The length of the CDR3 is 14 residues. The V gene lost 4 bases and the J gene lost 9 bases, with 18 bases spanning the gap. CDR1 and CDR2 from the germline V gene are SEHNR and FQNEAQ (reference sequence). In nucleotides, the CDR3 is TGTGCCAGCAGCTCGACTCGTCAGGGAGGTAAAGCTTTCTTT. This sequence encodes CASSSTRQGGKAFF.

The chain joins TRBV20-1 to TRBJ1-1, with 7 bases fitting TRBD1. This CDR3 contains 14 residues. Trimming took 1 base from V and 4 from J; bases not matched to a gene: 6. Germline V gene sequence: CDR1 DFQATT, CDR2 SNEGSKA (reference sequence). The DNA of the CDR3 is TGCAGTGCTAGAGGACCAGCAGGGGGCACTGAAGCTTTCTTT. As protein: CSARGPAGGTEAFF.

The chain uses TRBV6-1 and TRBJ2-7, with a tentative D call TRBD1 (7 bases). With 6 bases removed from V and 1 base from J, the gap between germline ends came to 13 bases. The CDR3 contains 14 residues. The germline gives CDR1 MNHNS, CDR2 SASEGT. The CDR3 sequence: CASRPSGGSYEQYF. CDR3 bases: TGTGCCAGCAGGCCTTCAGGGGGGTCCTACGAGCAGTACTTC.

This clonotype was recorded a few times. The DNA for the CDR3 is TGTGCCAGCAGTTACCCTGGCCTCTCCTACGAGCAGTACTTC. Protein product: CASSYPGLSYEQYF. This chain links TRBV6-6 with TRBJ2-7; D remains ambiguous. V was pared by 2 bases and J by 0 bases, with 8 bases between. There are 14 residues in the CDR3. From germline, CDR1 is MNHNY and CDR2 SVGAGI (reference sequence).

V gene TRBV7-9 combines with J gene TRBJ2-3; D might be TRBD1 (5 bases). The CDR3 is made up of 18 amino acids. Germline V gene data show CDR1 as SEHNR and CDR2 as FQNEAQ (reference sequence). V was clipped by 2 bases and J by 2 bases, with 20 bases between them. The CDR3 nucleotides are TGTGCCAGCAGCTTACGGTTCGGCAGGGTTGGGCACACAGATACGCAGTATTTT. It codes for CASSLRFGRVGHTDTQYF.

This clonotype was counted only a few times. This CDR3 reads CASSGRRELFF. The CDR3 DNA sequence: TGCGCCAGCAGTGGGCGCCGGGAGCTGTTTTTT. The chain links TRBV5-1 to TRBJ2-2; D remains ambiguous. Germline CDR1 is SGHRS and CDR2 is YFSETQ. The CDR3 sequence is 11 residues long. V lost 5 bases and J 9 bases, leaving 8 bases between the germline ends.

The rearrangement joins TRBV27 to TRBJ2-3, with 7 bases lining up with TRBD2. The length of the CDR3 is 15 residues. J lost 2 bases, V lost 0 bases, and 2 bases had no gene match. From germline, CDR1 is MNHEY and CDR2 SMNVEV (reference sequence). Here the CDR3 DNA reads TGTGCCAGCAGTTTATCAGGGAGGGTCACAGATACGCAGTATTTT. Translating gives CASSLSGRVTDTQYF.

The chain is built from TRBV20-1 and TRBJ2-6; D uncertain. Germline values: CDR1 DFQATT, CDR2 SNEGSKA (reference sequence). Between the trimmed V and J ends, which lost 0 bases and 0 bases, there was a span of 9 bases. This CDR3 has 16 residues. CDR3: CSARDGGISGANVLTF. The CDR3 DNA follows: TGCAGTGCTAGAGATGGTGGGATCTCTGGGGCCAACGTCCTGACTTTC.

In its sample, this clonotype was seen a few times. The chain is built from TRBV11-2 and TRBJ1-1; no clear D gene. Germline CDR1 reads SGHAT; CDR2 reads FQNNGV. V lost 2 bases and J lost 3, with 10 bases in between. This CDR3 comprises 14 residues. The CDR3: CASSLSAGYTEAFF. The CDR3 nucleotides read TGTGCCAGCAGCTTATCCGCGGGGTACACTGAAGCTTTCTTT.

This clonotype has a count of ten or more. The chain's CDR3 is CASSFVSVPGPRSGYTF. The CDR3 coding sequence is TGTGCCAGCAGCTTCGTCTCGGTACCGGGACCCAGGAGTGGCTACACCTTC. This sequence joins TRBV7-8 and TRBJ1-2; the D gene is possibly TRBD1 (5 bases). Trimming left V 3 bases short and J 7 bases short, with 24 bases between. The CDR3 spans 17 residues. CDR1 and CDR2 from the germline V gene are SGHVS and FQNEAQ.

This clonotype has a count of ten or more. V gene TRBV4-1 combines with J gene TRBJ1-1; the match to TRBD1 covers 7 bases. The V gene end was trimmed by 1 base and the J gene end by 8 bases; junction bases not matched to a gene: 4. This CDR3 is 13 amino acids long. Germline V gives CDR1 MGHRA, CDR2 YSYEKL. CDR3 protein: CASSQVPDREAFF. The CDR3 bases are TGCGCCAGCAGCCAAGTTCCGGACAGGGAAGCTTTCTTT.

The gene calls are TRBV5-1 and TRBJ2-3; D is perhaps TRBD1 (5 bases). V was pared by 2 bases and J by 0 bases, with 13 bases between. Germline-derived CDR1 and CDR2 are SGHRS and YFSETQ. The length of the CDR3 is 16 residues. CDR3 DNA sequence: TGCGCCAGCAGCTTTAACCAGGGCCTAAGCACAGATACGCAGTATTTT. This sequence encodes CASSFNQGLSTDTQYF.

The DNA of the CDR3 is TGCAGTGCAACCTTACCGGGTTTCAATTCACCCCTCCACTTT. Encoded protein: CSATLPGFNSPLHF. V gene TRBV20-1 combines with J gene TRBJ1-6; D is ambiguous. The CDR3 covers 14 residues. V lost 6 bases, J lost 7 bases, and 16 bases lay in between. The germline V gene encodes CDR1 DFQATT and CDR2 SNEGSKA (reference sequence).